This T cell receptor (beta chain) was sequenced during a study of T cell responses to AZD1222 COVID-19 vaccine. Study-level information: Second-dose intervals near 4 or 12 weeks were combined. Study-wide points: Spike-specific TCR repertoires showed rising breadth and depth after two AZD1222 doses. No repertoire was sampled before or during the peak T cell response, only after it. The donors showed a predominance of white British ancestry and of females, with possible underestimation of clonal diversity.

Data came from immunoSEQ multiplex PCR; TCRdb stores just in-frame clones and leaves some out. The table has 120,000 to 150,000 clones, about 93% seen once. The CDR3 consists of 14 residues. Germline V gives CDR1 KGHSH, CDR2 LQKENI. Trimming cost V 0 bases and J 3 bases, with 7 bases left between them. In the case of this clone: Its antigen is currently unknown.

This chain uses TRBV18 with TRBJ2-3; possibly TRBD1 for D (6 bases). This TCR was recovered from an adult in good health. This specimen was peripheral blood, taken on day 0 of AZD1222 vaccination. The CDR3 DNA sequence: TGTGCCAGCTCACCACCTGACAGGACAGATACGCAGTATTTT. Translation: CASSPPDRTDTQYF.